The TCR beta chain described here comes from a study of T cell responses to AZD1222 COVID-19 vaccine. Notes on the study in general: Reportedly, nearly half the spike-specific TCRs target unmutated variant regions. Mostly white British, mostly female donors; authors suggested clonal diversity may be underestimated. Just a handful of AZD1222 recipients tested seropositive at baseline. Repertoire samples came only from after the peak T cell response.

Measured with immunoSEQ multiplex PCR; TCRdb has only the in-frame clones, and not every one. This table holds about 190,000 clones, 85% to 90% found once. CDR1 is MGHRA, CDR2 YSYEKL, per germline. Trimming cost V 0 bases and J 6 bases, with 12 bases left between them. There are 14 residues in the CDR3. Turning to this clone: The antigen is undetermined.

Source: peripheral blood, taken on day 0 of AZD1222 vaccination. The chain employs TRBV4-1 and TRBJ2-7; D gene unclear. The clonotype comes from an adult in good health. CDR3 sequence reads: CASSQESRTSEQYV. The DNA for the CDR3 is TGCGCCAGCAGCCAAGAATCTAGGACGAGCGAGCAGTACGTC.